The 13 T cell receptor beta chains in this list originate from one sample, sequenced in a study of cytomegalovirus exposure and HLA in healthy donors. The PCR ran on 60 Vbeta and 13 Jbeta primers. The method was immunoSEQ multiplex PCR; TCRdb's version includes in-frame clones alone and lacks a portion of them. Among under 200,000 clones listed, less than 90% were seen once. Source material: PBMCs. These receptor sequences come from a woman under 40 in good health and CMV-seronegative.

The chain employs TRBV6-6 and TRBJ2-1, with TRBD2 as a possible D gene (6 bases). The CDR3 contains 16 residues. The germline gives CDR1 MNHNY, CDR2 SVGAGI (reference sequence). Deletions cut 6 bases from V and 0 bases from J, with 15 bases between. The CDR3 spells CASRGLRAFSYNEQFF. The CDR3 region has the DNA TGTGCCAGCAGGGGACTTAGAGCGTTCTCCTACAATGAGCAGTTCTTC.

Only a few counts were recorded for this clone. CDR3 sequence reads: CATAASISGNTIYF. CDR3 nucleotides: TGTGCCACCGCGGCGTCTATCTCTGGAAACACCATATATTTT. This rearrangement joins TRBV2 to TRBJ1-3; D not resolved. The CDR3 spans 14 residues. The V end lost 10 bases, the J end lost 0 bases, and 13 bases lay between the germline ends. Germline CDR1 and CDR2: SNHLY and FYNNEI.

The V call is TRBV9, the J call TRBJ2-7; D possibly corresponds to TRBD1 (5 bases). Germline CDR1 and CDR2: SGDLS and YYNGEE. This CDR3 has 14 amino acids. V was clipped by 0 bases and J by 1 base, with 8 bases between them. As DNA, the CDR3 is TGTGCCAGCAGCGTAGATCACAGGTCCTACGAGCAGTACTTC. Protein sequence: CASSVDHRSYEQYF.

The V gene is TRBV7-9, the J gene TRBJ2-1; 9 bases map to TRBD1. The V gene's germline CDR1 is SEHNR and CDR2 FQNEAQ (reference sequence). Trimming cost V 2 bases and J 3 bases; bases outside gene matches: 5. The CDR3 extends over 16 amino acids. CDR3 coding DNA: TGTGCCAGCAGCTTAACAGGGGGCTTTATCTACAATGAGCAGTTCTTC. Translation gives CASSLTGGFIYNEQFF.

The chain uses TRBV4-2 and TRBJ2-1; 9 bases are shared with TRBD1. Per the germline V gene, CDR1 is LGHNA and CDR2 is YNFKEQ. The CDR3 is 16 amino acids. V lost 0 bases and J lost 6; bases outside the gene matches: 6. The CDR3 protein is CASSQDTGDRVNEQFF. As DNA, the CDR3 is TGTGCCAGCAGCCAAGATACCGGGGACAGGGTCAATGAGCAGTTCTTC.

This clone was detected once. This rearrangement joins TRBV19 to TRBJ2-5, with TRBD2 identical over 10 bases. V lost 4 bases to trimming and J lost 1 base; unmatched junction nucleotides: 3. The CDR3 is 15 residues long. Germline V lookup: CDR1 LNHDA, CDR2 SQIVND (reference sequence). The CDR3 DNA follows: TGTGCCAGTAGTAAACTAGCGGGGACCCAAGAGACCCAGTACTTC. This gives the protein CASSKLAGTQETQYF.

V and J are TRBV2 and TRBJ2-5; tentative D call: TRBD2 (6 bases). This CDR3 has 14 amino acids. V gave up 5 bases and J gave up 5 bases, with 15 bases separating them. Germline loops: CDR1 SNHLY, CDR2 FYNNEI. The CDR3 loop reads CASSTGLIGETQYF. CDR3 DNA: TGTGCCAGCAGTACGGGACTGATTGGGGAGACCCAGTACTTC.

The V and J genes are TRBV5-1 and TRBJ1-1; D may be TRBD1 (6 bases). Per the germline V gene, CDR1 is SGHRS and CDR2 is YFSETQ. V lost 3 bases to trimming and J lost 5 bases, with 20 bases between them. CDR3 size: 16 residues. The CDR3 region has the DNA TGCGCCAGCAGCTCAGGATCCGGGACATTTCGTACTGAAGCTTTCTTT. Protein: CASSSGSGTFRTEAFF.

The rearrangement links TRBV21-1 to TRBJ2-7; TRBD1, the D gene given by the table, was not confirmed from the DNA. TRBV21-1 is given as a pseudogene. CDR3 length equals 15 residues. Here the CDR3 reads CASSPPRDIPYEQYF. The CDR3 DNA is TGTGCCAGCAGCCCCCCGAGGGACATTCCCTACGAGCAGTACTTC.

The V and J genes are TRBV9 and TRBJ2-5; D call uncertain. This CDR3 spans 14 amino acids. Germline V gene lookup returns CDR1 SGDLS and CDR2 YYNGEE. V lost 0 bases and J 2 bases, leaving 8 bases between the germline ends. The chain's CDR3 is CASSVDSTQETQYF. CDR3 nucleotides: TGTGCCAGCAGCGTAGATTCAACTCAAGAGACCCAGTACTTC.

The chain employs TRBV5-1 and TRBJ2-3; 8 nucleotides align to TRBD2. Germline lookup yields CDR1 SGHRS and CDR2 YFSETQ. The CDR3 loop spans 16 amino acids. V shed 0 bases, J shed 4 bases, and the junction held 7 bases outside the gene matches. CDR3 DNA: TGCGCCAGCAGCTTGGACAGCGGGGGCGTGGCAGATACGCAGTATTTT. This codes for CASSLDSGGVADTQYF.

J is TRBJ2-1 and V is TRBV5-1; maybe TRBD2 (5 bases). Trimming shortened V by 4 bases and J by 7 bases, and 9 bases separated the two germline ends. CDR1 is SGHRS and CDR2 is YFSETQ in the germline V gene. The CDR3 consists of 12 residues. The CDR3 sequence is CASSELVNEQFF. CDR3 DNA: TGCGCCAGCAGCGAACTAGTGAATGAGCAGTTCTTC.

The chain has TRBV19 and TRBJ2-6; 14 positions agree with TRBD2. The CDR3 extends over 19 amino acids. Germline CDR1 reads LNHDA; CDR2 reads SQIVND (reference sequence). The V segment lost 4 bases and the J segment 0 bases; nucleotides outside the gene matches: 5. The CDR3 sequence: CASSKGTSGSLSGANVLTF. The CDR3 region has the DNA TGTGCCAGTAGTAAAGGGACTAGCGGGAGTCTCTCTGGGGCCAACGTCCTGACTTTC.